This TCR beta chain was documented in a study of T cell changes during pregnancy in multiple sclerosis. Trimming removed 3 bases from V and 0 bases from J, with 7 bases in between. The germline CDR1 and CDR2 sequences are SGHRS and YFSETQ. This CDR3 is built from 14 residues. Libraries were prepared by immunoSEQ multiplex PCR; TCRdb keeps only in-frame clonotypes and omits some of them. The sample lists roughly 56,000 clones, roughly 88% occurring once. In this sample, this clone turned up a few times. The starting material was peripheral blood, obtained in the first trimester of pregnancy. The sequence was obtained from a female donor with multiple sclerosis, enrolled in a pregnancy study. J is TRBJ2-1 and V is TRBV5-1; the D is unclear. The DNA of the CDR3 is TGCGCCAGCAGCTCCTCGAGCTCCTACAATGAGCAGTTCTTC. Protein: CASSSSSSYNEQFF.